This TCR beta chain originates from a study of blood T cell repertoires in COVID-19 (dated by TCRdb to 2019 to 2021). Looking at the study overall: Samples from collaborators originated in the United States, Italy and Spain and spanned both the acute and convalescent phases of COVID-19. The repertoires were made available in a free public database intended to serve as a resource for research on the immune response to SARS-CoV-2. The sample metadata nearly always contained a de-identified subject ID, COVID-19 status, age in years and sex. Samples were obtained from the ongoing ImmuneRACE study (first 160 participants) and from 1,200 or so subjects provided by 6 global collaborators. HLA class I and class II types, where available, came from metadata supplied by the sample provider rather than from assay-based typing. Deeply sampled blood TCRbeta repertoires from subjects exposed to, actively infected with, or recovered from COVID-19 were included in the dataset. The prospective study material was composed of cDNA or gDNA derived from T cells, B-cell-depleted T cells, or PBMCs. The study at large found these results: Clinical and demographic metadata were provided uncurated, with the amount varying by source and participant.

Reading the germline V gene gives CDR1 SGHTS and CDR2 YDEGEE. V trim: 8 bases; J trim: 2 bases; unmatched bases: 5. The cysteine opens and the phenylalanine closes a CDR3 of 14 amino acids. The CDR3 DNA has 42 bases and is translated from base 1. TCRbeta CDR3 regions were amplified from genomic DNA by means of the immunoSEQ Assay, a bias-controlled multiplex PCR. In the paper's pipeline: The number of nucleated cells in each sample was estimated by amplification of reference gene primers within the assay. To quantify the absolute abundance of each unique TCRbeta CDR3 rearrangement, sequence reads were collapsed and filtered. Productive Simpson clonality was computed per sample as the square root of Simpson's diversity index over productive rearrangements. As stored in TCRdb, this immuneACCESS dataset retains in-frame rearrangements with V and J assigned. A fraction of the clones does not appear; measured against another copy, unresolved V genes explain less than half of the discrepancy, and the remainder lacks a known reason. D and trimming come from the DNA, and the V and J calls and clone size come from that table. The sample contains 200,000 to 250,000 clones, roughly 79% of them found a single time. The ten top clones hold 6.5% to 8.5% of the sample.

This clone was counted between two and nine times. This clone's antigen is unknown. Qualities for individual bases were not recorded, and no much larger clone is one base off. One collaborating source in Seattle enrolled patients while the patients were actively infected and followed the patients over time throughout the course of disease. Collaborating institutions collected whole blood in K2EDTA tubes following their own protocols. Collaborator samples were shipped for TCRbeta analysis as frozen whole blood, isolated PBMCs, or DNA extracted from either sample type. The V and J genes are TRBV5-8 and TRBJ2-1, with 9 middle bases fitting TRBD1. Sequencing input: peripheral blood. The source is a woman older than 75 with COVID-19, enrolled during active disease. CDR3 region: CARARTGAYNEQFF. The nucleotides are TGTGCCAGGGCAAGGACAGGGGCCTACAATGAGCAGTTCTTC.